What follows describes a single TCR beta chain. The germline V gene has CDR1 WNHNN and CDR2 SYGVQD (reference sequence). The CDR3 is made up of 14 amino acids. Trimming pared 5 bases from V and 4 bases from J, leaving 11 bases between. This record comes from a study of cytomegalovirus exposure and HLA in healthy donors. A multiplex PCR was run with 60 Vbeta primers and 13 Jbeta primers. Only in-frame clones appear in the TCRdb table, and some are missing; sequencing was by immunoSEQ multiplex PCR. The profile covers around 130,000 clones, with about four fifths appearing a single time and 5% to 5.5% taken by the ten largest.

The specimen was PBMCs. The rearrangement links TRBV10-1 to TRBJ2-2, with a possible D match to TRBD1 (6 bases). The sequence derives from a young man in good health and CMV-seronegative. The CDR3 loop reads CASSTGQSTGELFF. The CDR3 DNA reads TGCGCCAGCAGTACCGGACAGTCCACCGGGGAGCTGTTTTTT.